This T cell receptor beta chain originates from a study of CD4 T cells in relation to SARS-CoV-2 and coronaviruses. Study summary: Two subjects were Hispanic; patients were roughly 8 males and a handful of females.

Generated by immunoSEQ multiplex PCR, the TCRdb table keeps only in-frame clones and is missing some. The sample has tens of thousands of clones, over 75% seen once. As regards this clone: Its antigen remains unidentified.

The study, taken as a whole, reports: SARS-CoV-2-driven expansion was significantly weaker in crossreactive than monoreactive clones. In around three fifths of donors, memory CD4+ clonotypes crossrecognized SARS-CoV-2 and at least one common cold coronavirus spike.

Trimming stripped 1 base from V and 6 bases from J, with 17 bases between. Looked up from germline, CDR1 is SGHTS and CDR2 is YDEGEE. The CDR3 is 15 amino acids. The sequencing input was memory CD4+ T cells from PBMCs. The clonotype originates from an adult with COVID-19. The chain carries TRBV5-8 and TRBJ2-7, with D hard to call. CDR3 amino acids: CASSLSWVPSSEQYF. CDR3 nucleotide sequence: TGTGCCAGCAGCTTGAGTTGGGTCCCAAGCTCCGAGCAGTACTTC.